This TCR beta chain was identified during a study of blood T cells in healthy people across ages. CDR3 size: 17 residues. J lost 0 bases, V lost 3 bases, and 8 bases had no gene match. The germline CDR1 and CDR2 sequences are SGHVS and FNYEAQ. Together with a sample-barcoded 5' primer, a J-beta primer mix was included in a second PCR lasting about 6 to 12 cycles. TCRdb itself ran the 5' RACE reads through MiXCR, one entry per CDR3 protein. The top ten clones hold roughly 2.1% of a sample with under 2,000,000 distinct CDR3 sequences, about 50% of them seen once. The sample comprised blood. The TCR was taken from a woman aged 40 to 55 in good health. The rearrangement joins TRBV7-6 to TRBJ2-1; 7 bases match TRBD2. The CDR3 protein is CASSFGLGGSSYNEQFF. The CDR3, as DNA: TGTGCCAGCAGCTTTGGGTTGGGAGGGAGCTCCTACAATGAGCAGTTCTTC.